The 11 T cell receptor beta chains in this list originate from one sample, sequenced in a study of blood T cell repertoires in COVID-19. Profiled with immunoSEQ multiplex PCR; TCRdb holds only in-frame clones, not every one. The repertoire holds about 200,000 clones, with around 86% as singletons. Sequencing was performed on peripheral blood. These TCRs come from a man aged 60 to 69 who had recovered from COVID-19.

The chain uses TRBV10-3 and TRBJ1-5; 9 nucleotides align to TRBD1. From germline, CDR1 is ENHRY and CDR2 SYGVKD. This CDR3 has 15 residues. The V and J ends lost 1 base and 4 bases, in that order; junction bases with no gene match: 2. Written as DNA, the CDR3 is TGTGCCATCAGTGAGTGGGGACAGGGAAATCAGCCCCAGCATTTT. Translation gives CAISEWGQGNQPQHF.

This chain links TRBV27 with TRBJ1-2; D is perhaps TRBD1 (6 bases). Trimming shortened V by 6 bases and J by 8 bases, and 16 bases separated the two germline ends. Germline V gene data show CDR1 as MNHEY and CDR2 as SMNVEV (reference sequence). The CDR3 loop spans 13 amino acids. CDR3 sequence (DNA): TGTGCCAGCAGCTCGTCGACAGGAAAAGGCTACACCTTC. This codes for CASSSSTGKGYTF.

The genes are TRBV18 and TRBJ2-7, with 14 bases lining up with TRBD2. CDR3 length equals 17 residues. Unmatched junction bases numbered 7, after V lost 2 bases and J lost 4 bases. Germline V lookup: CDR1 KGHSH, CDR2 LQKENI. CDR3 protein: CASSPRLAGGEAYEQYF. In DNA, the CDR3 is TGTGCCAGCTCACCAAGACTAGCGGGAGGGGAGGCTTACGAGCAGTACTTC.

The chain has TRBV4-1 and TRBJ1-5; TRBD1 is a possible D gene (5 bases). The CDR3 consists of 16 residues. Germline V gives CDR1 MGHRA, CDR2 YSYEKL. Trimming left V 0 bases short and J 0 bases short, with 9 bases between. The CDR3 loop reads CASSQDRQFSNQPQHF. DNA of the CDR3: TGCGCCAGCAGCCAAGATAGACAGTTTAGCAATCAGCCCCAGCATTTT.

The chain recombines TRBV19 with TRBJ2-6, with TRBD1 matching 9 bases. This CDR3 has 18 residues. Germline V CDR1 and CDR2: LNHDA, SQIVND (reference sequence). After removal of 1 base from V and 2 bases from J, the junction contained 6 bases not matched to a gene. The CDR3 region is CASSIGDRAKPGANVLTF. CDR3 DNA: TGTGCCAGTAGTATAGGGGACAGGGCGAAACCTGGGGCCAACGTCCTGACTTTC. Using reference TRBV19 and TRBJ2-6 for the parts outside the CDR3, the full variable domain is DGGITQSPKYLFRKEGQNVTLSCEQNLNHDAMYWYRQDPGQGLRLIYYSQIVNDFQKGDIAEGYSVSREKKESFPLTVTSAQKNPTAFYLCASSIGDRAKPGANVLTFGAGSRLTVL.

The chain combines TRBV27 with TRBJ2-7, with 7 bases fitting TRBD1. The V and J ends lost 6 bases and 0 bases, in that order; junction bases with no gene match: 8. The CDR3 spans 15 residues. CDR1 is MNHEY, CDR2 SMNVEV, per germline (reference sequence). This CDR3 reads CASRYGTESSYEQYF. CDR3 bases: TGTGCCAGCAGGTATGGGACAGAGAGCTCCTACGAGCAGTACTTC.

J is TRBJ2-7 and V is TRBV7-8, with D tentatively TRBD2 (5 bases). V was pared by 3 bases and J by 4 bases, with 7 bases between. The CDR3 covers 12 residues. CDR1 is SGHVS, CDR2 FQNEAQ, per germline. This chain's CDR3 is CASSFGLYEQYF. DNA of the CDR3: TGTGCCAGCAGCTTCGGACTTTACGAGCAGTACTTC.

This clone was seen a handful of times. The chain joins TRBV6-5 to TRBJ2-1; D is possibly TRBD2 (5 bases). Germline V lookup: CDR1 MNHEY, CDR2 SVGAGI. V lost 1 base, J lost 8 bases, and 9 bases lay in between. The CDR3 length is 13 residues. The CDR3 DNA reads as TGTGCCAGCAGTTACTTACTAGGAGATGAGCAGTTCTTC. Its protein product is CASSYLLGDEQFF.

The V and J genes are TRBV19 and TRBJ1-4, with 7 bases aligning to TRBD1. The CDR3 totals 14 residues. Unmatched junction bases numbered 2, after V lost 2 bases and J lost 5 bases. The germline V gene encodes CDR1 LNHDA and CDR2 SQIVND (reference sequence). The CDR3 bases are TGTGCCAGTAGTATAAGGGGACAGAATGAAAAACTGTTTTTT. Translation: CASSIRGQNEKLFF.

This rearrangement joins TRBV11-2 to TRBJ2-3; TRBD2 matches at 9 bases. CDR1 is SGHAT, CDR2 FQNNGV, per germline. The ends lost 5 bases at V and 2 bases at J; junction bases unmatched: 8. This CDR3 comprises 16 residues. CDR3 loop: CASSQRVAGATDTQYF. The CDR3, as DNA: TGTGCCAGCAGCCAGCGGGTAGCGGGGGCCACAGATACGCAGTATTTT.

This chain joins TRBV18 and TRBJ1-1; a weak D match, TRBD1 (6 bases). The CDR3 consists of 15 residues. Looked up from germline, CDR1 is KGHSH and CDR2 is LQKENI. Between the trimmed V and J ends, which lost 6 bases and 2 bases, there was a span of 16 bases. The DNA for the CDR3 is TGTGCCAGCTCCCCGCAGGGGCCGGGAAACACTGAAGCTTTCTTT. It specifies CASSPQGPGNTEAFF.